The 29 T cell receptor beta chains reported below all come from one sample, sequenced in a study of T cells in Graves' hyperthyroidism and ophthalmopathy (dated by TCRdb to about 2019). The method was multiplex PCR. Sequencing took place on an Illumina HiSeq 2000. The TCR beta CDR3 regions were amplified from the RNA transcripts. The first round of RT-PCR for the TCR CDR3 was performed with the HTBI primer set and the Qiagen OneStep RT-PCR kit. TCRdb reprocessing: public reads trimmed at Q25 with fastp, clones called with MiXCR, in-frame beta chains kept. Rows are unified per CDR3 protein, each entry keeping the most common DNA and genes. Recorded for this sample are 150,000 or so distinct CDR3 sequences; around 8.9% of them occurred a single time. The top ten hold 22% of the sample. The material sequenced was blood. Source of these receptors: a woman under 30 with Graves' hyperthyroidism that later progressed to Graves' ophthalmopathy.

The DNA for the CDR3 is TGTGCCAGCAGCCATACCCGGGACCGAAACTCTGGGGCCAACGTCCTGACTTTC. It translates to CASSHTRDRNSGANVLTF. The chain links TRBV14 to TRBJ2-6; D possibly matches TRBD1 or TRBD2 (5 bases each). The germline V and J ends were trimmed by 3 bases and 0 bases, with 15 bases remaining between them. The V gene's germline CDR1 is SGHDN and CDR2 FVKESK. The CDR3 length is 18 residues. The whole variable domain, remainder taken from reference TRBV14 and TRBJ2-6, is EAGVTQFPSHSVIEKGQTVTLRCDPISGHDNLYWYRRVMGKEIKFLLHFVKESKQDESGMPNNRFLAERTGGTYSTLKVQPAELEDSGVYFCASSHTRDRNSGANVLTFGAGSRLTVL.

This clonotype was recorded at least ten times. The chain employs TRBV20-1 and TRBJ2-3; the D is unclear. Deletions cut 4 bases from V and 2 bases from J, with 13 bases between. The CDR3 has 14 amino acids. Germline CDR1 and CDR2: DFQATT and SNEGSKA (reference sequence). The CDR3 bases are TGCAGTGCTACTAGACCAGCACCCACAGATACGCAGTATTTT. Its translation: CSATRPAPTDTQYF.

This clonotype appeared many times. CDR3 sequence (DNA): TGTGCCAGCAGCTCAGGGGGGGGACGACAGCCCCAGCATTTT. Its protein product is CASSSGGGRQPQHF. The rearrangement links TRBV7-9 to TRBJ1-5, with 7 bases matching TRBD1. The length of the CDR3 is 14 residues. The germline gives CDR1 SEHNR, CDR2 FQNEAQ (reference sequence). Germline trimming cut 4 bases from V and 7 bases from J; bases unmatched to any gene: 7. The entire variable domain, with the rest obtained from reference TRBV7-9 and TRBJ1-5, is as follows: DTGVSQNPRHKITKRGQNVTFRCDPISEHNRLYWYRQTLGQGPEFLTYFQNEAQLEKSRLLSDRFSAERPKGSFSTLEIQRTEQGDSAMYLCASSSGGGRQPQHFGDGTRLSIL.

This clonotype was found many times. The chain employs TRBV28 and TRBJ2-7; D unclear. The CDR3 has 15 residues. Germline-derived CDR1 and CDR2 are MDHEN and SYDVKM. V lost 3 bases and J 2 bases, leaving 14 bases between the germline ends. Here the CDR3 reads CASSFSRAVTYEQYF. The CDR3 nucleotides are TGTGCCAGCAGTTTTTCTCGTGCGGTGACCTACGAGCAGTACTTC.

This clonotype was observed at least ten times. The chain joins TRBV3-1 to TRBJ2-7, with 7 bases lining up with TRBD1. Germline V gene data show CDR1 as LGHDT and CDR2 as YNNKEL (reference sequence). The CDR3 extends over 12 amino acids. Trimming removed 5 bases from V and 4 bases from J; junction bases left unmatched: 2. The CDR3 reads CASSRGQYEQYF. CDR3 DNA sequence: TGTGCCAGCAGCAGGGGACAGTACGAGCAGTACTTC.

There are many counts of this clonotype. The DNA of the CDR3 is TGCAGTGCTAGAGATAGGGAGACCCAGTACTTC. Translated, it gives CSARDRETQYF. This rearrangement joins TRBV20-1 to TRBJ2-5; no definite D call. The CDR3 extends over 11 amino acids. V gave up 0 bases and J gave up 5 bases, with 4 bases separating them. Germline V gene data show CDR1 as DFQATT and CDR2 as SNEGSKA (reference sequence).

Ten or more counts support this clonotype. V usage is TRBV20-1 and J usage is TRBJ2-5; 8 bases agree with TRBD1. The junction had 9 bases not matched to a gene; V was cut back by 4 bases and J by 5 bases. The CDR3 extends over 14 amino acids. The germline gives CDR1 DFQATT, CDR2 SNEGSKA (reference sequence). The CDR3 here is CSATGGFNGETQYF. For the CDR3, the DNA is TGCAGTGCTACAGGGGGCTTCAATGGGGAGACCCAGTACTTC.

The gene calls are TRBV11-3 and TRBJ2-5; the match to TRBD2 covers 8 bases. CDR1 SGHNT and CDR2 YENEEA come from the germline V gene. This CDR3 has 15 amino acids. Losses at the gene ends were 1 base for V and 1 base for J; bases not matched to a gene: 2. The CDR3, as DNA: TGTGCCAGCAGCTTAGGGGGGACTAGCCAAGAGACCCAGTACTTC. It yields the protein CASSLGGTSQETQYF.

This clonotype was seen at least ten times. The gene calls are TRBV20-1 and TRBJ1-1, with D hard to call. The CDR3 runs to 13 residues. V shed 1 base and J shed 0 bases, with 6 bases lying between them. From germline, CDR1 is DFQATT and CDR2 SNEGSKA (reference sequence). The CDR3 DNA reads TGCAGTGCTAGAGGGACTGTGAACACTGAAGCTTTCTTT. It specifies CSARGTVNTEAFF.

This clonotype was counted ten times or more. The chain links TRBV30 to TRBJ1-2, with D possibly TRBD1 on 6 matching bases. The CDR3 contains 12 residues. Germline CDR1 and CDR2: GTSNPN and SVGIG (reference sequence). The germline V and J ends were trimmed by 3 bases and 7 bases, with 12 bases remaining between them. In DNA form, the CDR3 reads TGTGCCTGGAGAATCGGGGGCCCTGGCTACACCTTC. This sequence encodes CAWRIGGPGYTF.

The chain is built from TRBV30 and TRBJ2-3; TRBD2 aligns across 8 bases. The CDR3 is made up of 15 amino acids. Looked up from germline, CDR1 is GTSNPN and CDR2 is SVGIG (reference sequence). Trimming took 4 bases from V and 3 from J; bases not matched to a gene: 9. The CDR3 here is CAWTYSGAGTDTQYF. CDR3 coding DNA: TGTGCCTGGACCTATAGCGGGGCAGGTACAGATACGCAGTATTTT.

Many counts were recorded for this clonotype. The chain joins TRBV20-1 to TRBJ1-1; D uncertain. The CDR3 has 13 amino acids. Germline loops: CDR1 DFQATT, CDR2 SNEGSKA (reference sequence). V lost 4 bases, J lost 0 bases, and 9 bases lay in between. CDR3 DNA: TGCAGTGCTATGGGGTTGGTGAACACTGAAGCTTTCTTT. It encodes CSAMGLVNTEAFF.

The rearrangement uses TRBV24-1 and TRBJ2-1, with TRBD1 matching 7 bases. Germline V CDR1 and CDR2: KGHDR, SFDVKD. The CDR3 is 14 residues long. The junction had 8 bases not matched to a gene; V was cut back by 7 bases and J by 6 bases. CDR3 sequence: CATSDRVSVNEQFF. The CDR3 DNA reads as TGTGCCACCAGCGACAGGGTTTCCGTCAATGAGCAGTTCTTC.

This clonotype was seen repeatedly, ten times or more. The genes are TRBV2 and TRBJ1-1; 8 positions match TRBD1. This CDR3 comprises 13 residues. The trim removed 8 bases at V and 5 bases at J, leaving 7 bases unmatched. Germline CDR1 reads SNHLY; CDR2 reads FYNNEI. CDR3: CASGGQGGTEAFF. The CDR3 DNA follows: TGTGCCAGCGGAGGACAGGGAGGGACTGAAGCTTTCTTT.

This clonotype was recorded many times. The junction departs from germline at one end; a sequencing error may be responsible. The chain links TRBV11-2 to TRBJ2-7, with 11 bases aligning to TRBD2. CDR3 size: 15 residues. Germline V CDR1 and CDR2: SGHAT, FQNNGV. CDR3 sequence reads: CASTLTTSGVYEQYF. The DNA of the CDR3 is TGTGCCAGCACCTTAACGACTAGCGGGGTCTACGAGCAGTACTTC.

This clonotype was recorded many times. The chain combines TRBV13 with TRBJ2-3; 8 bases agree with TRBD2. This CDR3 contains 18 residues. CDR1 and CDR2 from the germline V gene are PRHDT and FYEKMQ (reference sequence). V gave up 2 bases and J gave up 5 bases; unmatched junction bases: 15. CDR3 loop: CASSLHRRRGAVVDTQYF. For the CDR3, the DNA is TGTGCCAGCAGCTTACATCGACGGCGGGGGGCTGTGGTAGATACGCAGTATTTT.

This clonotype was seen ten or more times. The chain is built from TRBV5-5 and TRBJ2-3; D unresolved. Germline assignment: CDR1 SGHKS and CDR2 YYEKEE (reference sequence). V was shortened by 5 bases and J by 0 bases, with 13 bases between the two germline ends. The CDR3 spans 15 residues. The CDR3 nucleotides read TGTGCCAGCAGTCCGGACGTACCTAGCACAGATACGCAGTATTTT. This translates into CASSPDVPSTDTQYF.

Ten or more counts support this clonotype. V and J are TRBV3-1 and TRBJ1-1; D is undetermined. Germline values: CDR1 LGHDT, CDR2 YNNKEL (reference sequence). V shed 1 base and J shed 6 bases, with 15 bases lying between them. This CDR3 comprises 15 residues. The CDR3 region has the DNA TGTGCCAGCAGCCAAGCGCGGGGATGGGTATCTGAAGCTTTCTTT. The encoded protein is CASSQARGWVSEAFF.

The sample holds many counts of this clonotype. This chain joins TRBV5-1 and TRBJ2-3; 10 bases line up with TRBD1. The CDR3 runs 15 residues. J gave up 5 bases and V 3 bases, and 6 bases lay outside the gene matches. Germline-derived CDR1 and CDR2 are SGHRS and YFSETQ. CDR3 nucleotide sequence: TGCGCCAGCAGCTCACGACAGGGGGCTGGAGATACGCAGTATTTT. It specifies CASSSRQGAGDTQYF.

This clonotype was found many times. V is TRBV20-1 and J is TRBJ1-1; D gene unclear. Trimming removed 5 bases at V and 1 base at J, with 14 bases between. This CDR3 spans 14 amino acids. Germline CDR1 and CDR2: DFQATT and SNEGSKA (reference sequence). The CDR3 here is CSAPIPAPNTEAFF. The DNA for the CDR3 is TGCAGTGCTCCTATTCCTGCTCCGAACACTGAAGCTTTCTTT.

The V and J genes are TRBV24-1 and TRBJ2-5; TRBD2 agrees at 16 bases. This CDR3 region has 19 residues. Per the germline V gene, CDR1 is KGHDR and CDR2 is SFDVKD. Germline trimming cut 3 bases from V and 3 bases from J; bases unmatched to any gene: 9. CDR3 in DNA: TGTGCCACCAGTGATGTGGAGTCTGGGACTAGCGGGAGGGAAGAGACCCAGTACTTC. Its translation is CATSDVESGTSGREETQYF.

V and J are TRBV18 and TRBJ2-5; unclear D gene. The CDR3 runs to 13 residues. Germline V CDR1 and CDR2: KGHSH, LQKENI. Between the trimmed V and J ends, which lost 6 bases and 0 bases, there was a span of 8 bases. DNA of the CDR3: TGTGCCAGCTCCCAAGACAACCAAGAGACCCAGTACTTC. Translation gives CASSQDNQETQYF.

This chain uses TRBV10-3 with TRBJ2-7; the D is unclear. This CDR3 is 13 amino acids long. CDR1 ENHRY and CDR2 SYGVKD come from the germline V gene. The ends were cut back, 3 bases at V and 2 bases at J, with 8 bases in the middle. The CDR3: CAISDDNPYEQYF. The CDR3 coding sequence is TGTGCCATCAGTGATGATAATCCCTACGAGCAGTACTTC.

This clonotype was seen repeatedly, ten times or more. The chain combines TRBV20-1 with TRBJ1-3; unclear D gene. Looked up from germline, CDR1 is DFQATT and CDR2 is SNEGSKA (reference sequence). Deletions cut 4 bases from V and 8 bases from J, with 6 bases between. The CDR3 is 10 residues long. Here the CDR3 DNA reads TGCAGTGCTACCGTGGACACCATATATTTT. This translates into CSATVDTIYF.

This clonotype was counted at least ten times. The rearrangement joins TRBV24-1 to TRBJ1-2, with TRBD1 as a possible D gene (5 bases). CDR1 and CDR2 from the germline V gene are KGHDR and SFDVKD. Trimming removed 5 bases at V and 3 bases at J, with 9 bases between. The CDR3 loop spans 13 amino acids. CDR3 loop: CATSGGRDYGYTF. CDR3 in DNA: TGTGCCACCAGTGGTGGCAGGGACTATGGCTACACCTTC.

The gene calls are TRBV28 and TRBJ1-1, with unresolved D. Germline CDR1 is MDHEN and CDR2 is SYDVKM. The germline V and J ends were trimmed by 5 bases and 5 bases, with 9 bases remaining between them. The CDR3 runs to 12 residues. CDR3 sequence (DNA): TGTGCCAGCAGTCTGGAATTTACTGAAGCTTTCTTT. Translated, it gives CASSLEFTEAFF.

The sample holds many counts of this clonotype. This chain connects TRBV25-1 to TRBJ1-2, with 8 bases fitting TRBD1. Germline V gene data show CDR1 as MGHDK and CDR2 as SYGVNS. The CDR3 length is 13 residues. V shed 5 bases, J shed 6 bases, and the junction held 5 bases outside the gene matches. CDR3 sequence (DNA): TGTGCCAGCAGTTCAGGGGGCGTTGATGGCTACACCTTC. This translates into CASSSGGVDGYTF.

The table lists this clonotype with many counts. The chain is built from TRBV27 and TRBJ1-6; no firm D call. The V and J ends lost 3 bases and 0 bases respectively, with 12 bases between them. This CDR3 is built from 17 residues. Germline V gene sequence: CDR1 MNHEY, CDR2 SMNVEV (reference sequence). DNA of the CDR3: TGTGCCAGCAGTTTTCGGGCCCCGAGCTCCTATAATTCACCCCTCCACTTT. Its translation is CASSFRAPSSYNSPLHF.

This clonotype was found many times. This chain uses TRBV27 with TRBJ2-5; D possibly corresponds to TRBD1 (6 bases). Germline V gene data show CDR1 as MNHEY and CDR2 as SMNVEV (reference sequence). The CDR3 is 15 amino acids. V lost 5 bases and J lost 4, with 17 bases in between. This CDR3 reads CASSPTSRGRETQYF. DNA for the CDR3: TGTGCCAGCAGTCCAACCTCCAGGGGCCGAGAGACCCAGTACTTC.